These 19 T cell receptor beta chains came from one sample sequenced in a study of cytomegalovirus exposure and HLA in healthy donors. Vbeta (60) and Jbeta (13) primers were used in the PCR. Sequenced by immunoSEQ multiplex PCR; TCRdb stores in-frame clones only, minus some. The sample contains approximately 150,000 clones, roughly 65% of which appear only once. Sequencing was carried out using PBMCs. These receptors all come from a woman aged 18-30 years in good health and CMV-seropositive.

To note about this clone: Its ends do not fully match the called genes, so a read error is possible. J is TRBJ2-1 and V is TRBV29-1, with D perhaps matching TRBD1 (5 bases). Germline V CDR1 and CDR2: SQVTM, ANQGSEA. The CDR3 consists of 14 residues. CDR3 sequence: CSVVSGISDNEQFF. Written as DNA, the CDR3 is TGCAGCGTTGTCTCAGGGATCTCCGACAATGAGCAGTTCTTC.

The rearrangement links TRBV5-4 to TRBJ1-2; 9 bases are a match to TRBD1. V dropped 4 bases and J dropped 4; count of bases not matched to a gene: 11. CDR1 and CDR2 (germline): SGHNT, YYREEE (reference sequence). There are 16 residues in the CDR3. Written as DNA, the CDR3 is TGTGCCAGCAGCCAGATTAAGGACAGGGGCATCTATGGCTACACCTTC. Residues: CASSQIKDRGIYGYTF.

This sequence joins TRBV10-2 and TRBJ1-2, with a possible D match to TRBD1 (5 bases). CDR1 WSHSY and CDR2 SAAADI come from the germline V gene. There are 14 residues in the CDR3. Between the trimmed V and J ends, which lost 2 bases and 0 bases, there was a span of 7 bases. DNA for the CDR3: TGCGCCAGCAGTGAGGCACAGGCTAACTATGGCTACACCTTC. This codes for CASSEAQANYGYTF.

The genes are TRBV28 and TRBJ1-2; D is possibly TRBD1 (5 bases). The CDR3 spans 15 residues. In germline, CDR1 is MDHEN, CDR2 SYDVKM. V was trimmed by 2 bases and J by 6 bases, leaving 16 bases between them. CDR3: CASSLPLAGRDGYTF. In DNA form, the CDR3 reads TGTGCCAGCAGTTTACCCCTGGCAGGGCGAGATGGCTACACCTTC.

CDR3 in amino acids: CASSQASLGVPFSYNEQFF. The DNA of the CDR3 is TGCGCCAGCAGCCAAGCATCTCTGGGAGTCCCCTTCTCCTACAATGAGCAGTTCTTC. The chain is built from TRBV4-1 and TRBJ2-1, with D perhaps matching TRBD2 (5 bases). V lost 1 base to trimming and J lost 0 bases, with 19 bases between them. The CDR3 runs to 19 residues. CDR1 and CDR2 from the germline V gene are MGHRA and YSYEKL.

The table lists this clone with a count of one. The CDR3: CASSSRTGTGGNTIYF. As DNA, the CDR3 is TGTGCCAGCAGCTCCCGGACAGGGACGGGTGGAAACACCATATATTTT. The chain is built from TRBV7-2 and TRBJ1-3; 8 bases are shared with TRBD1. Germline V CDR1 and CDR2: SGHTA, FQGNSA. This CDR3 is 16 amino acids long. V lost 4 bases, J lost 3 bases, and 8 bases stayed unmatched.

The V call is TRBV28, the J call TRBJ2-7, with 13 bases fitting TRBD2. There are 15 residues in the CDR3. CDR1 and CDR2 (germline): MDHEN, SYDVKM. V shed 10 bases and J 4 bases; nucleotides not matched to a gene: 10. The CDR3 nucleotides read TGTGCCACCACAGGGACTAGCGGGAACAAATACGAGCAGTACTTC. Its translation is CATTGTSGNKYEQYF.

This clone was counted between two and nine times. This chain connects TRBV18 to TRBJ1-3; maybe TRBD1 (5 bases). V lost 6 bases and J 0 bases, leaving 15 bases between the germline ends. CDR1 is KGHSH, CDR2 LQKENI, per germline. CDR3 size: 16 residues. The CDR3 region has the DNA TGTGCCAGCTCCCCGCAGGGCCCGAGCTCTGGAAACACCATATATTTT. Amino acid sequence: CASSPQGPSSGNTIYF.

This clone is a singleton in its sample. The chain carries TRBV27 and TRBJ1-2; 7 nucleotides match TRBD1. The J segment lost 2 bases and the V segment lost 4 bases, leaving 10 bases of the junction unmatched. The CDR3 is 16 residues long. Germline V gene sequence: CDR1 MNHEY, CDR2 SMNVEV (reference sequence). The CDR3 sequence: CASSSTHLGQNYGYTF. The CDR3 DNA is TGTGCCAGCAGTTCCACCCATCTGGGACAGAACTATGGCTACACCTTC.

This chain uses TRBV7-8 with TRBJ2-5; 9 bases agree with TRBD1. V dropped 4 bases and J dropped 3; count of bases not matched to a gene: 3. From germline, CDR1 is SGHVS and CDR2 FQNEAQ. The CDR3 spans 14 residues. CDR3 DNA sequence: TGTGCCAGCAGCTGGACAGGGGCCGAAGAGACCCAGTACTTC. This translates into CASSWTGAEETQYF. Full variable domain (missing parts from reference TRBV7-8 and TRBJ2-5): GAGVSQSPRYKVAKRGQDVALRCDPISGHVSLFWYQQALGQGPEFLTYFQNEAQLDKSGLPSDRFFAERPEGSVSTLKIQRTQQEDSAVYLCASSWTGAEETQYFGPGTRLLVL.

The V call is TRBV5-1, the J call TRBJ2-1; D is perhaps TRBD2 (6 bases). V lost 0 bases and J lost 2, with 6 bases in between. The CDR3 spans 14 residues. Germline lookup yields CDR1 SGHRS and CDR2 YFSETQ. This chain's CDR3 is CASSLGTTYNEQFF. In DNA, the CDR3 is TGCGCCAGCAGCTTGGGGACTACCTACAATGAGCAGTTCTTC.

This chain uses TRBV29-1 with TRBJ2-7; the match to TRBD1 covers 10 bases. From germline, CDR1 is SQVTM and CDR2 ANQGSEA. V shed 6 bases, J shed 5 bases, and the junction held 7 bases outside the gene matches. The CDR3 totals 13 residues. The CDR3 DNA sequence: TGCAGCGTCGGACAGGGGGACTACCACGAGCAGTACTTC. This encodes CSVGQGDYHEQYF.

This chain links TRBV2 with TRBJ2-5; TRBD1 matches at 8 bases. Germline assignment: CDR1 SNHLY and CDR2 FYNNEI. The CDR3 is 13 amino acids. V was clipped by 6 bases and J by 4 bases; unmatched bases: 4. The CDR3 sequence is CASRPTGVETQYF. The CDR3 region has the DNA TGTGCCAGCAGGCCGACAGGGGTAGAGACCCAGTACTTC. Supplemented by reference TRBV2 and TRBJ2-5, the full variable domain reads EPEVTQTPSHQVTQMGQEVILRCVPISNHLYFYWYRQILGQKVEFLVSFYNNEISEKSEIFDDQFSVERPDGSNFTLKIRSTKLEDSAMYFCASRPTGVETQYFGPGTRLLVL.

The genes are TRBV19 and TRBJ2-6; D call uncertain. Germline V gene sequence: CDR1 LNHDA, CDR2 SQIVND (reference sequence). V gave up 5 bases and J gave up 0 bases, with 14 bases separating them. This CDR3 has 17 amino acids. Here the CDR3 reads CASSDGRYFSGANVLTF. The CDR3 DNA follows: TGTGCCAGTAGTGATGGGCGCTACTTCTCTGGGGCCAACGTCCTGACTTTC.

This chain links TRBV6-6 with TRBJ1-6; 7 nucleotides agree with TRBD1. Germline V gene lookup returns CDR1 MNHNY and CDR2 SVGAGI (reference sequence). The CDR3 contains 13 residues. Trimming at V came to 5 bases and at J to 7 bases, leaving 2 bases not matched to a gene. The CDR3 here is CASSGTENSPLHF. In DNA form, the CDR3 reads TGTGCCAGCAGTGGGACAGAAAATTCACCCCTCCACTTT.

This clone showed up just a few times. The J gene is TRBJ1-1, the V gene TRBV6-6; TRBD1 aligns across 7 bases. The germline CDR1 and CDR2 sequences are MNHNY and SVGAGI (reference sequence). This CDR3 spans 13 amino acids. V lost 6 bases to trimming and J lost 6 bases; unmatched junction nucleotides: 7. The CDR3 spells CASSTGVLAEAFF. The CDR3 DNA sequence: TGTGCCAGCAGCACAGGGGTCTTGGCTGAAGCTTTCTTT.

In this sample, this clone turned up a few times. The J gene is TRBJ2-7, the V gene TRBV10-3; D is unclear. The CDR3 has 13 residues. V lost 0 bases and J 2 bases, leaving 5 bases between the germline ends. The germline CDR1 and CDR2 sequences are ENHRY and SYGVKD. CDR3 region: CAISESFTYEQYF. The CDR3, as DNA: TGTGCCATCAGTGAGTCTTTCACCTACGAGCAGTACTTC.

V usage is TRBV10-2 and J usage is TRBJ2-2; D is unclear. Germline assignment: CDR1 WSHSY and CDR2 SAAADI. This CDR3 region has 15 residues. V was pared by 0 bases and J by 4 bases, with 9 bases between. CDR3 loop: CASSESSAVTGELFF. CDR3 DNA: TGCGCCAGCAGTGAGTCGAGTGCCGTCACCGGGGAGCTGTTTTTT.

V gene TRBV18 combines with J gene TRBJ2-7; TRBD1 matches 9 bases. This CDR3 spans 16 amino acids. Germline V lookup: CDR1 KGHSH, CDR2 LQKENI. The J segment lost 1 base and the V segment lost 1 base, leaving 5 bases of the junction unmatched. Here the CDR3 reads CASSPLTTGGSYEQYF. In nucleotides, the CDR3 is TGTGCCAGCTCACCACTAACGACAGGGGGGTCCTACGAGCAGTACTTC.